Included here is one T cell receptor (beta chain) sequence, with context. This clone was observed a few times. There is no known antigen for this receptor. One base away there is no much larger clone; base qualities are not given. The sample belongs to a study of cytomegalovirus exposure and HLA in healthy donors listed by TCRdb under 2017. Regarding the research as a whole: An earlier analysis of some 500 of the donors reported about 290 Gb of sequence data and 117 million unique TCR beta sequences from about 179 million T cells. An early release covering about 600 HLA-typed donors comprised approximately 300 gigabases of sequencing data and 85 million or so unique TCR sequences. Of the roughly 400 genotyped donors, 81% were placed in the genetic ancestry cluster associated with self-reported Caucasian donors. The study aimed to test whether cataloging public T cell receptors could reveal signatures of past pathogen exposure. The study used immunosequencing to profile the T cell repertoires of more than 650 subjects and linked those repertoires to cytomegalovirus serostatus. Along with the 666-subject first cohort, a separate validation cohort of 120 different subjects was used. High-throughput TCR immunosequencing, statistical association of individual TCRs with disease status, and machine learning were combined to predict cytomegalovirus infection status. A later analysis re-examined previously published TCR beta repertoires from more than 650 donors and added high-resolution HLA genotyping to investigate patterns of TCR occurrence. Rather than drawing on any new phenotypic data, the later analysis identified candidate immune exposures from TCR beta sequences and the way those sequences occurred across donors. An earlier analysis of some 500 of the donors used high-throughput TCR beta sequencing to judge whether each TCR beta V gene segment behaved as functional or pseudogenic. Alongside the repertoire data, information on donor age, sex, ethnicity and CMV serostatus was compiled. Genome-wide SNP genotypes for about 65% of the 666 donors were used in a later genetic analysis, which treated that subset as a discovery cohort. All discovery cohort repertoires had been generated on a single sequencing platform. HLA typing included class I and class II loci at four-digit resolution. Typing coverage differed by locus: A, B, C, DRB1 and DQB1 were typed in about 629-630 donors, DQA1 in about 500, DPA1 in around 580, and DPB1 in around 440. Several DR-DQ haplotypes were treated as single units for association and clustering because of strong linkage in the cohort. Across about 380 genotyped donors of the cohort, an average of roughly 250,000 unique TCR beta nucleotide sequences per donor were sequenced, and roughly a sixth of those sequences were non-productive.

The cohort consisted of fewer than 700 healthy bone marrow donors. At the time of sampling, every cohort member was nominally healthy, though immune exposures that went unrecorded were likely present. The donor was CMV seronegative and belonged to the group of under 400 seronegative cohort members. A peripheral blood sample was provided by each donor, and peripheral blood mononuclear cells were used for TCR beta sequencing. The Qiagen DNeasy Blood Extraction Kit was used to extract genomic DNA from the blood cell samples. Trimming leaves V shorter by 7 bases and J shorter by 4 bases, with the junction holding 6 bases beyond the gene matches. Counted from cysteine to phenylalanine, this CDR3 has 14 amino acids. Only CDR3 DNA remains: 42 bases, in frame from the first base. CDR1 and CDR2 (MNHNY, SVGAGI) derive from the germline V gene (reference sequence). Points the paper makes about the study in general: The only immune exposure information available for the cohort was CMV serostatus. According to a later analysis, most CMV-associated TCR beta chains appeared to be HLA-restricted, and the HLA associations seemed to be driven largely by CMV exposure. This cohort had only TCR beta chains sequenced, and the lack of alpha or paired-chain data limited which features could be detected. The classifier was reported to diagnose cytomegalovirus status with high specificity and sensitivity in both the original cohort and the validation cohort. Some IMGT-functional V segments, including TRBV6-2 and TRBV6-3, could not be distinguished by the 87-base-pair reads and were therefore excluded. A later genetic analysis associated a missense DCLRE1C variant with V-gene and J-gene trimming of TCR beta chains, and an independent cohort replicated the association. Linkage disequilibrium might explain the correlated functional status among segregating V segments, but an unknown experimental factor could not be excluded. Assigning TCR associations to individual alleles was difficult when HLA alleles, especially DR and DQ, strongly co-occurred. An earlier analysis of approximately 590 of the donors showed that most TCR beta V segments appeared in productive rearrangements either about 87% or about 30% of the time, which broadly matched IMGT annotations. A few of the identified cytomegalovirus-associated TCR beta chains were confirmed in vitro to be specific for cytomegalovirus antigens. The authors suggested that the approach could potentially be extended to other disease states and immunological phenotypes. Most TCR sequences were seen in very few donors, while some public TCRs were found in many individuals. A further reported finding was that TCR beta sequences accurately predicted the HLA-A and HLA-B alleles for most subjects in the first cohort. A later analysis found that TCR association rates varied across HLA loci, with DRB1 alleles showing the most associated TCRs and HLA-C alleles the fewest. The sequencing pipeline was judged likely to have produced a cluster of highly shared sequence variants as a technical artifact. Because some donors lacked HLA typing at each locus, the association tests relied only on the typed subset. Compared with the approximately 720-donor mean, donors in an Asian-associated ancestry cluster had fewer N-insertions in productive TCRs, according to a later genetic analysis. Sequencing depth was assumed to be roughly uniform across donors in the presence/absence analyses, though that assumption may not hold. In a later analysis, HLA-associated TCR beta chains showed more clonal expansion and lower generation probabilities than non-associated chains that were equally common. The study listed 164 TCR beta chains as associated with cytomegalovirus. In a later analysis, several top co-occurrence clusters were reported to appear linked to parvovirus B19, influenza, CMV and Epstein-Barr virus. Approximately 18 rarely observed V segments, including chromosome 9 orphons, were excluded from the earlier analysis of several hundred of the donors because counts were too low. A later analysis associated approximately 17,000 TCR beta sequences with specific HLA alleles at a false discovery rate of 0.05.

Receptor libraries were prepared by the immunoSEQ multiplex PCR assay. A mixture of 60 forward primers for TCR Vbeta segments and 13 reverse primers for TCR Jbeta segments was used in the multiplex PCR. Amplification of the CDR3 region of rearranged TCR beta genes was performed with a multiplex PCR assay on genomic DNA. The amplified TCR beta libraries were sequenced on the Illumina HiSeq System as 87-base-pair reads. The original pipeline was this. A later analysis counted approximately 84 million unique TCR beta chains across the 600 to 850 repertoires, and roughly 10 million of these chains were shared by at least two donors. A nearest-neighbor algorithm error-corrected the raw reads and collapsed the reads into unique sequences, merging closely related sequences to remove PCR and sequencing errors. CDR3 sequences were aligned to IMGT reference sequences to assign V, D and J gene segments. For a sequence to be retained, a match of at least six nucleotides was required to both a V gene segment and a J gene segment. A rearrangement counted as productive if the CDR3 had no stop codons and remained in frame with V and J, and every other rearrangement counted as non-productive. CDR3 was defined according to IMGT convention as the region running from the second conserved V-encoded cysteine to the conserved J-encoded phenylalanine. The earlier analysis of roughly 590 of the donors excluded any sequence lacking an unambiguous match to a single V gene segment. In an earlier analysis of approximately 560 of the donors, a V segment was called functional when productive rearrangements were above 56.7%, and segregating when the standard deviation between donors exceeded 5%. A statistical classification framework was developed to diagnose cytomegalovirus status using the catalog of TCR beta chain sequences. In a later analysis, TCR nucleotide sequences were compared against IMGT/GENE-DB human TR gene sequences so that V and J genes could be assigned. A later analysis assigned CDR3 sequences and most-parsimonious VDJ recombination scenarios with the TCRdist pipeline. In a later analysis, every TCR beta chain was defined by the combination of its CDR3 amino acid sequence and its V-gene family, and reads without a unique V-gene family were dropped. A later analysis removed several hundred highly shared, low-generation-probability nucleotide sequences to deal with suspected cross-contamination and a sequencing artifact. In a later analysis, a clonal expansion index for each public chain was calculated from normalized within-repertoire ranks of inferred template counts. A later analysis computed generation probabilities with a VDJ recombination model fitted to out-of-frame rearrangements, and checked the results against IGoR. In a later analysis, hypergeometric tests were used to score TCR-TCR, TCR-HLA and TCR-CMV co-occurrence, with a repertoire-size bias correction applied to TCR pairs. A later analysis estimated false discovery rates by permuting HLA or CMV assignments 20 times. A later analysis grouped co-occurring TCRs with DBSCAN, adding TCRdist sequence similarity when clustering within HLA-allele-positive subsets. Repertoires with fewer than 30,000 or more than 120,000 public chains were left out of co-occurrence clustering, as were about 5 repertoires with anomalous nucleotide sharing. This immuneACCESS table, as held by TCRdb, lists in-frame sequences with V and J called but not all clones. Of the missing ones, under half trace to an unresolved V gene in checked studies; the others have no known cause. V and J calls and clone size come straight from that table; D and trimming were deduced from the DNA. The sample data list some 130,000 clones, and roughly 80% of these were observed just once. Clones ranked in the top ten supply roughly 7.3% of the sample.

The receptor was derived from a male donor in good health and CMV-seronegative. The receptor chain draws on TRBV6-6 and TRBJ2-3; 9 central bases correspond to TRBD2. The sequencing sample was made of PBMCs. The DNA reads TGTGCCAGCAAGGGGCGGGAGGGCTCAGATACGCAGTATTTT. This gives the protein CASKGREGSDTQYF.